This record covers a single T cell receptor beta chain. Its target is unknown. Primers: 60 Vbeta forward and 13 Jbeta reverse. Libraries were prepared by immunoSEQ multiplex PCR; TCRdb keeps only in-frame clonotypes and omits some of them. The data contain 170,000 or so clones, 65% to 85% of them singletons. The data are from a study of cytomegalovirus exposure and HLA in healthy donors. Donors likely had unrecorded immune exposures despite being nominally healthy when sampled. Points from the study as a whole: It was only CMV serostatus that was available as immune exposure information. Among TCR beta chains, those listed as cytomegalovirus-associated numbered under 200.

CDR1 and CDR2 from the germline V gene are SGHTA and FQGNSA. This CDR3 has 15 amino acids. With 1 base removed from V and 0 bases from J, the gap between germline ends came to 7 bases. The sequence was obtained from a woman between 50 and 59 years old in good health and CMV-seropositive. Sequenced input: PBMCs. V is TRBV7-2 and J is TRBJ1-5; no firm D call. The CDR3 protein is CASSLGPYSNQPQHF. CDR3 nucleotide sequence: TGTGCCAGCAGCTTAGGGCCTTATAGCAATCAGCCCCAGCATTTT. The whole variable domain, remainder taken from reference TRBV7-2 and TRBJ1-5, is GAGVSQSPSNKVTEKGKDVELRCDPISGHTALYWYRQSLGQGLEFLIYFQGNSAPDKSGLPSDRFSAERTGGSVSTLTIQRTQQEDSAVYLCASSLGPYSNQPQHFGDGTRLSIL.